The next 10 T cell receptor beta chains were all read from a single sample in a study of response to subunit inactivated influenza vaccine. TCRdb independently ran MiXCR on the RT-PCR reads; one entry per CDR3 protein. Seen here are 450,000 to 500,000 distinct CDR3 sequences, about 10% observed once, and the top ten hold approximately 12%. The source was PBMCs from blood, collected more than 35 days after vaccination. These receptors all come from a man aged 50 to 60 who received an inactivated influenza vaccine.

The J gene is TRBJ1-5, the V gene TRBV30; D unclear. Germline CDR1 is GTSNPN and CDR2 is SVGIG (reference sequence). The CDR3 length is 14 residues. The V end lost 4 bases, the J end lost 0 bases, and 10 bases lay between the germline ends. CDR3 sequence reads: CAWTQTFSNQPQHF. The CDR3 DNA reads as TGTGCCTGGACCCAGACATTTAGCAATCAGCCCCAGCATTTT.

This clonotype was seen a handful of times. This chain connects TRBV4-3 to TRBJ1-6, with a weak D call TRBD1 (6 bases). CDR1 is LGHNA, CDR2 YSLEER, per germline. CDR3 length: 17 residues. V was cut by 0 bases and J by 9 bases, with 18 bases left in between. The CDR3 DNA reads as TGCGCCAGCAGCCAAGATTGGGTCCCGGGACATTCTTCACCCCTCCACTTT. It specifies CASSQDWVPGHSSPLHF.

V is TRBV2 and J is TRBJ1-2; D unresolved. This CDR3 comprises 13 residues. The V gene's germline CDR1 is SNHLY and CDR2 FYNNEI. The V end lost 10 bases, the J end lost 4 bases, and 16 bases lay between the germline ends. The CDR3 here is CATTMGKLYGYTF. The DNA of the CDR3 is TGTGCCACCACAATGGGGAAACTCTATGGCTACACCTTC.

This clonotype has a handful of counts. V gene TRBV29-1 combines with J gene TRBJ2-7; D uncertain. This CDR3 spans 11 amino acids. V shed 1 base and J shed 4 bases, with 5 bases lying between them. Germline V gene sequence: CDR1 SQVTM, CDR2 ANQGSEA. The CDR3 region is CSVEVGYEQYF. As DNA, the CDR3 is TGCAGCGTTGAAGTAGGGTACGAGCAGTACTTC.

The chain recombines TRBV3-1 with TRBJ2-5; 10 nucleotides align to TRBD2. CDR1 LGHDT and CDR2 YNNKEL come from the germline V gene (reference sequence). This CDR3 has 14 amino acids. V shed 1 base, J shed 6 bases, and the junction held 2 bases outside the gene matches. In DNA, the CDR3 is TGTGCCAGCAGCCAAGTAGCGGGGGGAAAGACCCAGTACTTC. It codes for CASSQVAGGKTQYF.

Remarks on this clonotype: With a much larger clone just one base away, this may be a read error. The genes are TRBV15 and TRBJ2-4; the D gene is possibly TRBD1 (5 bases). Per germline, CDR1 LNHNV and CDR2 YYDKDF (reference sequence). CDR3 length equals 18 residues. The CDR3 here is CAASRSRQREGPKNIQYF. The CDR3 DNA reads as TGTGCCGCCAGCAGATCCAGACAGCGTGAAGGGCCCAAAAACATTCAGTACTTC.

This clonotype was seen a handful of times. This chain joins TRBV4-3 and TRBJ2-2; D may be TRBD1 (6 bases). CDR3 length: 14 amino acids. The V gene's germline CDR1 is LGHNA and CDR2 YSLEER. Trimming took 2 bases from V and 6 from J, leaving 10 bases between them. The chain's CDR3 is CASSQQTGPGELFF. The CDR3 DNA is TGCGCCAGCAGCCAACAAACAGGGCCCGGGGAGCTGTTTTTT.

The chain is built from TRBV4-2 and TRBJ2-1, with D possibly TRBD1 on 6 matching bases. Germline lookup yields CDR1 LGHNA and CDR2 YNFKEQ. V lost 2 bases and J lost 4, with 12 bases in between. The CDR3 runs to 15 residues. The CDR3 here is CASSQTGTRYNEQFF. Here the CDR3 DNA reads TGTGCCAGCAGCCAAACCGGGACAAGATACAATGAGCAGTTCTTC.

The rearrangement uses TRBV28 and TRBJ2-1, with TRBD2 matching over 9 bases. The V segment lost 4 bases and the J segment 7 bases; nucleotides outside the gene matches: 5. The length of the CDR3 is 14 residues. Germline CDR1 reads MDHEN; CDR2 reads SYDVKM. The chain's CDR3 is CASSSLAGVNEQFF. The CDR3 DNA reads TGTGCCAGCAGTTCCTTAGCGGGAGTTAATGAGCAGTTCTTC.

This clonotype occurred a few times. The genes are TRBV4-2 and TRBJ2-7, with D hard to call. This CDR3 has 13 amino acids. The germline V gene has CDR1 LGHNA and CDR2 YNFKEQ. V was cut by 1 base and J by 4 bases, with 8 bases left in between. This CDR3 is CASSQAAEYEQYF. CDR3 DNA sequence: TGTGCCAGCAGCCAAGCTGCCGAATACGAGCAGTACTTC.